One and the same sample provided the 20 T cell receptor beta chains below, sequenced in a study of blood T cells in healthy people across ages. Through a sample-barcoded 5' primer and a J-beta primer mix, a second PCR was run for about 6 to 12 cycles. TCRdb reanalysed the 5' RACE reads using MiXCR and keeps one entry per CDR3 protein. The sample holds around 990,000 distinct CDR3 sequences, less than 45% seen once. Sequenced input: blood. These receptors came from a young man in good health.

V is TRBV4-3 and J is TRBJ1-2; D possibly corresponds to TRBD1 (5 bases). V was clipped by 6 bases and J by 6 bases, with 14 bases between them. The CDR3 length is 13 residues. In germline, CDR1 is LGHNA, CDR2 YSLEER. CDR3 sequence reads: CASSPGATHGYTF. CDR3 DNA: TGCGCCAGCAGTCCCGGGGCAACCCATGGCTACACCTTC.

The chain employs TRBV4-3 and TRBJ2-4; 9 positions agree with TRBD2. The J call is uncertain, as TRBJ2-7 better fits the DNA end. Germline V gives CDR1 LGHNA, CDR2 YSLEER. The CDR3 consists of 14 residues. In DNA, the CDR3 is TGCGCCAGCAGCCCCTTGACTAGCGGCTACGAGCAGTACTTC. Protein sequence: CASSPLTSGYEQYF.

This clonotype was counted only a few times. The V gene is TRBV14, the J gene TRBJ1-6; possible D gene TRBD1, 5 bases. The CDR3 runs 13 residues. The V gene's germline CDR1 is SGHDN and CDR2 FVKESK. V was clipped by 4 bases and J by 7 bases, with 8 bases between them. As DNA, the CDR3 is TGTGCCAGCAGCCCGGACATCAATTCACCCCTCCACTTT. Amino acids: CASSPDINSPLHF.

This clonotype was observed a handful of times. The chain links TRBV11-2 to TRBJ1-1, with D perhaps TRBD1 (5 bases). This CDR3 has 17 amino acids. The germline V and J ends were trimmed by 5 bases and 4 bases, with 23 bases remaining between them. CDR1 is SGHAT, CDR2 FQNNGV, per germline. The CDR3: CASSKAPLAPGGTEAFF. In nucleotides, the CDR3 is TGTGCCAGCAGCAAGGCCCCATTGGCCCCCGGGGGCACTGAAGCTTTCTTT.

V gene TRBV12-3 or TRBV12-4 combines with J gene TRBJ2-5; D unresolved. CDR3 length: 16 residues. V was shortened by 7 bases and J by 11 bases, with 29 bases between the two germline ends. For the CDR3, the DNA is TGTGCCAGCACCTCGGACGTAAGTGATCCCTACAATGAGCAGTACTTC. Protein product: CASTSDVSDPYNEQYF.

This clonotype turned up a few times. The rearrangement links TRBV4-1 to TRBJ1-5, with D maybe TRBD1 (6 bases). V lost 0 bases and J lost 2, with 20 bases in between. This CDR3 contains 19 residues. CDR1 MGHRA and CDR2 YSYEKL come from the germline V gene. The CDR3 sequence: CASSQDFRGRGRRNQPQHF. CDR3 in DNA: TGCGCCAGCAGCCAAGACTTTCGAGGCAGGGGACGTCGCAATCAGCCCCAGCATTTT.

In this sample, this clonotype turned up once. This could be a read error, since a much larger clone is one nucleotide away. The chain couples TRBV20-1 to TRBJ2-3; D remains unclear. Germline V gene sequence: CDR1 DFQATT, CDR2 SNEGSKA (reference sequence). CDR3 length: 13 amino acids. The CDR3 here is CSARGASTNTQYF. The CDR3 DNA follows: TGCAGTGCTAGAGGTGCGAGCACAAATACGCAGTATTTT.

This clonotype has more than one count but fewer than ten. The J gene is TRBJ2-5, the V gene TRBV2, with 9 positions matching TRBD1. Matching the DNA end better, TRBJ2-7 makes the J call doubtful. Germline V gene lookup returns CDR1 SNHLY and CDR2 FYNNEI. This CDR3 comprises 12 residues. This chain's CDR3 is CASRGTGNEQYF. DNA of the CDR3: TGTGCCAGCAGGGGGACAGGGAACGAGCAGTACTTC.

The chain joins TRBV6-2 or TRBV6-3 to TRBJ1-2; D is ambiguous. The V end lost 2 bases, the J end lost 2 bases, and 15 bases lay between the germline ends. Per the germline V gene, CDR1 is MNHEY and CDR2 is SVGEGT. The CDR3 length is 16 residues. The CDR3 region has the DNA TGTGCCAGCAGTTACGGGAGGCGGGTACGCAACTATGGCTACACCTTC. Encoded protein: CASSYGRRVRNYGYTF.

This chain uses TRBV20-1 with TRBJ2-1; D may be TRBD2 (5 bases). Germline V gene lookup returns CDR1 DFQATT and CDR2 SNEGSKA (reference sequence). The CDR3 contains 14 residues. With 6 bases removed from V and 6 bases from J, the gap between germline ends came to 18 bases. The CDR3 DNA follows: TGCAGTGCCAGACCCCCTAGCCGTCTCAATGAGCAGTTCTTC. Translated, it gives CSARPPSRLNEQFF.

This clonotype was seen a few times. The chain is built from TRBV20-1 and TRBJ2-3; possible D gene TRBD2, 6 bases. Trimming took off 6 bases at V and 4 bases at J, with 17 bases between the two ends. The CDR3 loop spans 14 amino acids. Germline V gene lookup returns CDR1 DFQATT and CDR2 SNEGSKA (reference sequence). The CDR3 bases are TGCAGTGCGCCGGGAGTCTCACCCGCAGATACGCAGTATTTT. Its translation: CSAPGVSPADTQYF.

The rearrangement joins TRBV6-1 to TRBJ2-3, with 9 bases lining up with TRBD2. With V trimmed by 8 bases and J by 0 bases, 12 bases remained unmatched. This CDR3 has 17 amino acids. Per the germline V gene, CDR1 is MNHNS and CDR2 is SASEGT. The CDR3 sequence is CASGRAGGLLSTDTQYF. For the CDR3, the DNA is TGTGCCAGCGGTCGAGCGGGGGGTCTTTTAAGCACAGATACGCAGTATTTT.

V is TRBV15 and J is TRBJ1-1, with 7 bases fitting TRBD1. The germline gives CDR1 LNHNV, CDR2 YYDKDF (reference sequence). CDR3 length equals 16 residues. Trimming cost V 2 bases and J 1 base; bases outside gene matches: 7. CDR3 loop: CATSRLHRDRNTEAFF. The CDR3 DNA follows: TGTGCCACCAGCAGACTTCACCGGGACAGGAACACTGAAGCTTTCTTT.

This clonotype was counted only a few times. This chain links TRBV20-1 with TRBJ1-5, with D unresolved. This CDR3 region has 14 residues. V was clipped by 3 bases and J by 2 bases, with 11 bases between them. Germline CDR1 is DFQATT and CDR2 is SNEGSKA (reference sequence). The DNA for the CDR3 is TGCAGTGCTAGTTTGGGTCGAGGCAATCAGCCCCAGCATTTT. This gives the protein CSASLGRGNQPQHF.

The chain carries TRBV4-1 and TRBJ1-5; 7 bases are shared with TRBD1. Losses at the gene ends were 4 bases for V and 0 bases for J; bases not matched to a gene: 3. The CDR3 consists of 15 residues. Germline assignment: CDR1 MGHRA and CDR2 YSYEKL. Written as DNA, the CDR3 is TGCGCCAGCAGCCTGGGACAGAGTAGCAATCAGCCCCAGCATTTT. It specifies CASSLGQSSNQPQHF.

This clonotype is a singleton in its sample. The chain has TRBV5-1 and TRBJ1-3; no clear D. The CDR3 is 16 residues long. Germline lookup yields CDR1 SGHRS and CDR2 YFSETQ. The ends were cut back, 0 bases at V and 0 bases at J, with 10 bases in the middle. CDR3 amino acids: CASSLELLSSGNTIYF. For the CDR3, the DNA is TGCGCCAGCAGCTTGGAGCTCCTGAGCTCTGGAAACACCATATATTTT.

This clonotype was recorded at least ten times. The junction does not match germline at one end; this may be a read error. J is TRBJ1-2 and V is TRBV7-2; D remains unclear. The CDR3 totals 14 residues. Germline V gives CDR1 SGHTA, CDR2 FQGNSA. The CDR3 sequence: CASSLAGSNYGYTF. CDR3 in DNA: TGCGCCAGCAGCCTTGCGGGATCTAACTATGGCTACACCTTC.

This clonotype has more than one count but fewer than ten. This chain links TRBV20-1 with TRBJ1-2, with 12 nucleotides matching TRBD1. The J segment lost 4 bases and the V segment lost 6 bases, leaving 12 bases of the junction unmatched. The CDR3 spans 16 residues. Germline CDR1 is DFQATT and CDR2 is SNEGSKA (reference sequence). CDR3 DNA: TGCAGTGCCTCCCCGGGACAGGGGGCCGCACTCTATGGCTACACCTTC. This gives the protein CSASPGQGAALYGYTF.

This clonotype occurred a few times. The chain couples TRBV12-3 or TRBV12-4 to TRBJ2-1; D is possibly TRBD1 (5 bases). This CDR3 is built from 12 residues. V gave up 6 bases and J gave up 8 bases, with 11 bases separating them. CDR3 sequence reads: CASRSLGDEQFF. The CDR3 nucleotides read TGTGCCAGCAGATCCCTAGGGGATGAGCAGTTCTTC.

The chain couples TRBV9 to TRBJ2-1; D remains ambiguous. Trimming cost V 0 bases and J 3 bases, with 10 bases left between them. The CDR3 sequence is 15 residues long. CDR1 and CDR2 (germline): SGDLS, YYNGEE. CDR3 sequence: CASSVESTHYNEQFF. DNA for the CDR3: TGTGCCAGCAGCGTAGAAAGTACTCACTACAATGAGCAGTTCTTC.